This T cell receptor beta chain appears in the sequencing data of a study of cytomegalovirus exposure and HLA in healthy donors. Points from the study as a whole: A later analysis showed TCR association rates differing by HLA locus, peaking at DRB1 and lowest at HLA-C. The classifier reportedly diagnosed cytomegalovirus status with high specificity and sensitivity. Other equally common chains were less clonally expanded than HLA-associated TCR beta chains, a later analysis showed.

In the PCR, 60 Vbeta and 13 Jbeta primers were used. TCRdb keeps only in-frame clones here, not all; method: immunoSEQ multiplex PCR. The sample lists roughly 110,000 clones; 65% to 85% were seen once. The CDR3 consists of 15 residues. In germline, CDR1 is GTSNPN, CDR2 SVGIG (reference sequence). Trimming at V came to 2 bases and at J to 4 bases, leaving 4 bases not matched to a gene. As for this clone: Its antigen is as yet unknown.

V and J are TRBV30 and TRBJ1-5; 11 positions agree with TRBD1. The sample comprised PBMCs. This clonotype was sampled from a woman younger than 45 in good health and CMV-seropositive. The CDR3 region is CAWSSGTGGNQPQHF. The CDR3 DNA sequence: TGTGCCTGGAGTTCCGGGACAGGGGGAAATCAGCCCCAGCATTTT. Full variable domain (rest looked up from reference TRBV30 and TRBJ1-5): SQTIHQWPATLVQPVGSPLSLECTVEGTSNPNLYWYRQAAGRGLQLLFYSVGIGQISSEVPQNLSASRPQDRQFILSSKKLLLSDSGFYLCAWSSGTGGNQPQHFGDGTRLSIL.